One T cell receptor beta chain is described in this entry. Its antigen is still unknown. The data stem from a study of PD-1 blockade in classical Hodgkin lymphoma. Autologous stem cell transplantation was followed by relapse in every patient, and brentuximab vedotin exposure varied. Starting with thawed PBMCs, CD4+ T cells were purified by magnetic negative selection. This CDR3 contains 15 residues. Germline V gene data show CDR1 as SGHRS and CDR2 as YFSETQ. Deletions cut 0 bases from V and 5 bases from J, with 14 bases between. Overall study results and limits: Patients who initiated nivolumab within 1 year of ASCT were excluded. Lower baseline TCR diversity marked trial partial responders and progressors. At C4D1, TCR diversity had climbed significantly for CD4+ cells, though not for CD8+ cells. Reported baseline diversity: healthy donors highest, relapsed/refractory patients lowest.

Sequencing used immunoSEQ multiplex PCR; TCRdb keeps in-frame clones, though not all of them. The data hold 1,500 to 2,000 clones, with just over 85% observed a single time. The receptor comes from a human donor with classical Hodgkin lymphoma. Sequenced here: CD4+ T cells from blood, sampled at baseline. This chain uses TRBV5-1 with TRBJ2-5; weak D call: TRBD1 (5 bases). CDR3 residues: CASSLVGARDETQYF. As DNA, the CDR3 is TGCGCCAGCAGCTTGGTTGGGGCTAGAGATGAGACCCAGTACTTC.